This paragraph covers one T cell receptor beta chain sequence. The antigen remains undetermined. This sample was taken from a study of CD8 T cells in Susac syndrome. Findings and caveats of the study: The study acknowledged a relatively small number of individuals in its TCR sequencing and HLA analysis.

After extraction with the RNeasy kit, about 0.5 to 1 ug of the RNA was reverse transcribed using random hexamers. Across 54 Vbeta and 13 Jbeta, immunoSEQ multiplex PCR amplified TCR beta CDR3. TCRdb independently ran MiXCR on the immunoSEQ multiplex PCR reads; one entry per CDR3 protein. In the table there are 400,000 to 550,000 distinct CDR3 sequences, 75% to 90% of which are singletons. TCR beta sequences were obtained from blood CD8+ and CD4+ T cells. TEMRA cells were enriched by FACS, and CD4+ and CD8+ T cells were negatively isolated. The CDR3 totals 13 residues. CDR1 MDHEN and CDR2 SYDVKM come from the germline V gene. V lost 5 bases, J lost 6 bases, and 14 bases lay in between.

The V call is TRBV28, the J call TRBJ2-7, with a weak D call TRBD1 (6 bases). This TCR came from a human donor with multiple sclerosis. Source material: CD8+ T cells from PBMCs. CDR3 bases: TGTGCCAGCAGTCCCCAGGGGTGGGCCGAGCAGTACTTC. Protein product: CASSPQGWAEQYF.